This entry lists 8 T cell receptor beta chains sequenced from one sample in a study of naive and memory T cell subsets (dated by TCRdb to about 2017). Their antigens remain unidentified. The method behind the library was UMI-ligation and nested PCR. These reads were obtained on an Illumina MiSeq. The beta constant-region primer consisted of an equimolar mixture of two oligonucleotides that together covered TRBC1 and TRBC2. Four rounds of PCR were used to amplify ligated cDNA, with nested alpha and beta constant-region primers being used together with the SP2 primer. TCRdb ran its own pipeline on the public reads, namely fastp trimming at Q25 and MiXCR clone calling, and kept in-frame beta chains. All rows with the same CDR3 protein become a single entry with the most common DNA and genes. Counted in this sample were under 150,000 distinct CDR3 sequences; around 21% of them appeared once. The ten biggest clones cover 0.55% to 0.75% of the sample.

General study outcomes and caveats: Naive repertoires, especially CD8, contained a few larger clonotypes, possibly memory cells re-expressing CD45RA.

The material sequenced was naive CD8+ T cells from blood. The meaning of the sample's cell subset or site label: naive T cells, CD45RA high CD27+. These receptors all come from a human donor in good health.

CDR3 DNA sequence: TGTGCCAGCAGTTCCGACAGCACAGATACGCAGTATTTT. Translation gives CASSSDSTDTQYF. This chain connects TRBV28 to TRBJ2-3; D is ambiguous. With 4 bases removed from V and 0 bases from J, the gap between germline ends came to 5 bases. Per germline, CDR1 MDHEN and CDR2 SYDVKM. The CDR3 spans 13 residues. The full variable domain, its missing parts supplied by reference TRBV28 and TRBJ2-3, is DVKVTQSSRYLVKRTGEKVFLECVQDMDHENMFWYRQDPGLGLRLIYFSYDVKMKEKGDIPEGYSVSREKKERFSLILESASTNQTSMYLCASSSDSTDTQYFGPGTRLTVL.

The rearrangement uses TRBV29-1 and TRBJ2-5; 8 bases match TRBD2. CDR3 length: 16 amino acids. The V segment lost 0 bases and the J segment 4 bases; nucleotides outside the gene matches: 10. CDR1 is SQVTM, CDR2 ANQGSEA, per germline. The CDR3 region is CSVEDLNTAGGETQYF. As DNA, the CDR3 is TGCAGCGTTGAAGATTTAAATACGGCGGGAGGAGAGACCCAGTACTTC.

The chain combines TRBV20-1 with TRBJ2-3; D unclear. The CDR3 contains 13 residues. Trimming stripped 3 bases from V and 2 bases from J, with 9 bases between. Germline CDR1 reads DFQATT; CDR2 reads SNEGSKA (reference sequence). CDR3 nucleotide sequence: TGCAGTGCTAGGGACCTTTACACAGATACGCAGTATTTT. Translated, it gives CSARDLYTDTQYF.

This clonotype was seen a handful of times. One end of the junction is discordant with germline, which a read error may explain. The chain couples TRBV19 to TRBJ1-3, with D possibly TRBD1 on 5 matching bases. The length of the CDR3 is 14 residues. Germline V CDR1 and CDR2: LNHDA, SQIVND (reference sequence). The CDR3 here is CASSAGALGYTIYF. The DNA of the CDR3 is TGTGCCAGTAGTGCCGGGGCCCTTGGATACACCATATATTTT.

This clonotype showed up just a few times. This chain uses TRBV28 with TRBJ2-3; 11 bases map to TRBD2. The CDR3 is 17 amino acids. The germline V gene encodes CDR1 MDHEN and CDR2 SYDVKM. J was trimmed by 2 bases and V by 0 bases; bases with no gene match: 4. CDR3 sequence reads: CASSLWLAGGNTDTQYF. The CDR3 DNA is TGTGCCAGCAGTTTATGGCTAGCGGGAGGTAACACAGATACGCAGTATTTT.

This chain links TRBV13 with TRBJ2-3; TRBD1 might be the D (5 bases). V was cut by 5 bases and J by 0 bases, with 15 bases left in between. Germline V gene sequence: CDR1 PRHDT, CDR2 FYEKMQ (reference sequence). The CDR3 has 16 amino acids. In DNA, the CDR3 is TGTGCCAGCAGCAGAACGGACACCGCTAGCACAGATACGCAGTATTTT. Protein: CASSRTDTASTDTQYF. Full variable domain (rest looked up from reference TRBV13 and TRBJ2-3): AAGVIQSPRHLIKEKRETATLKCYPIPRHDTVYWYQQGPGQDPQFLISFYEKMQSDKGSIPDRFSAQQFSDYHSELNMSSLELGDSALYFCASSRTDTASTDTQYFGPGTRLTVL.

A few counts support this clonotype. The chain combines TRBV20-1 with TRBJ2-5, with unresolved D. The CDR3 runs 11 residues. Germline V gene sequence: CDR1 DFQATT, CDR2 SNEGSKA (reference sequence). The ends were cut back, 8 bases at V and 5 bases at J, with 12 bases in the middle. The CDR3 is CSILTLETQYF. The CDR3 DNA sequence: TGCAGTATTTTGACCCTTGAGACCCAGTACTTC.

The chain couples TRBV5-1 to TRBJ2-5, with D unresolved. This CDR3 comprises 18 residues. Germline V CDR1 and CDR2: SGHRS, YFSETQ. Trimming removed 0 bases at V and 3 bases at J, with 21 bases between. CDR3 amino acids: CASSLALSWGAGEETQYF. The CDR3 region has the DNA TGCGCCAGCAGCTTGGCCCTATCGTGGGGTGCCGGAGAAGAGACCCAGTACTTC.